Below, 16 T cell receptor beta chains from the same sample are listed, as sequenced in a study of long-term antiretroviral therapy in people with HIV. Survey-level immunoSEQ v3.0 assays were run. Generated by immunoSEQ multiplex PCR, the TCRdb table keeps only in-frame clones and is missing some. This sample carries tens of thousands of clones, around 79% of them seen once, and the ten largest clones take 3% to 4%. The sequenced sample was unsorted PBMCs, obtained 3 years after starting antiretroviral therapy. All receptors come from a man aged 45 to 65 with HIV.

This clone came up a few times. The DNA of the CDR3 is TGTGCCAGCAGTGCCCTGCAGGGGTCATACCAGCCCCAGCATTTT. Translation: CASSALQGSYQPQHF. The V gene is TRBV2, the J gene TRBJ1-5; perhaps TRBD1 as D (6 bases). V was cut by 4 bases and J by 7 bases, with 17 bases left in between. Germline CDR1 and CDR2: SNHLY and FYNNEI. This CDR3 spans 15 amino acids.

The sample holds one count of this clone. The CDR3 region has the DNA TGTGCCACCAGCAGAGGGTTTGCGACAGAAAACATTCAGTACTTC. It codes for CATSRGFATENIQYF. The chain combines TRBV15 with TRBJ2-4; D is perhaps TRBD1 (5 bases). Germline CDR1 LNHNV, CDR2 YYDKDF (reference sequence). The length of the CDR3 is 15 residues. Trimming took off 1 base at V and 5 bases at J, with 12 bases between the two ends.

Comments on this clone: The sample holds other DNA sequences that translate to the same CDR3. This rearrangement joins TRBV7-2 to TRBJ1-3; D remains ambiguous. The CDR3 runs to 12 residues. Trimming removed 5 bases from V and 4 bases from J, with 6 bases in between. Germline V gene lookup returns CDR1 SGHTA and CDR2 FQGNSA. CDR3 sequence: CASSLTGNTIYF. The CDR3 bases are TGTGCCAGCAGCCTGACGGGAAACACCATATATTTT. Supplemented by reference TRBV7-2 and TRBJ1-3, the full variable domain reads GAGVSQSPSNKVTEKGKDVELRCDPISGHTALYWYRQSLGQGLEFLIYFQGNSAPDKSGLPSDRFSAERTGGSVSTLTIQRTQQEDSAVYLCASSLTGNTIYFGEGSWLTVV.

This clone was seen more than once but under ten times. The chain links TRBV19 to TRBJ1-2; D possibly corresponds to TRBD1 (5 bases). This CDR3 contains 12 residues. Germline CDR1 LNHDA, CDR2 SQIVND (reference sequence). The V end was cut by 4 bases, the J end by 5 bases, with 8 bases between. The CDR3 DNA sequence: TGTGCCAGTAGTAAGGACAAATATGGCTACACCTTC. Translated, it gives CASSKDKYGYTF.

The chain carries TRBV5-6 and TRBJ2-7; D unresolved. Germline values: CDR1 SGHDT, CDR2 YYEEEE. This CDR3 is built from 13 residues. V was trimmed by 0 bases and J by 1 base, leaving 5 bases between them. CDR3 DNA: TGTGCCAGCAGCTTGGGATATTCCTACGAGCAGTACTTC. Its protein is CASSLGYSYEQYF.

The chain combines TRBV5-6 with TRBJ2-7; 7 nucleotides match TRBD1. Germline lookup yields CDR1 SGHDT and CDR2 YYEEEE. The CDR3 has 13 amino acids. The ends lost 1 base at V and 4 bases at J; junction bases unmatched: 2. CDR3 sequence reads: CASSLLQGYEQYF. CDR3 DNA: TGTGCCAGCAGCTTGCTACAGGGGTACGAGCAGTACTTC.

The V gene is TRBV11-2, the J gene TRBJ1-3; D is perhaps TRBD1 (5 bases). This CDR3 contains 15 residues. Germline V gene data show CDR1 as SGHAT and CDR2 as FQNNGV. The V end was cut by 5 bases, the J end by 4 bases, with 15 bases between. CDR3 region: CASSPSAGPGNTIYF. The CDR3 coding sequence is TGTGCCAGCAGCCCCTCTGCGGGGCCAGGAAACACCATATATTTT.

The rearrangement uses TRBV5-4 and TRBJ1-1; the match to TRBD1 covers 9 bases. J lost 5 bases, V lost 4 bases, and 9 bases had no gene match. The CDR3 has 15 residues. Germline V lookup: CDR1 SGHNT, CDR2 YYREEE (reference sequence). The CDR3 DNA reads as TGTGCCAGCAGCGAACAACAGGGGGCAAGGACTGAAGCTTTCTTT. Translation gives CASSEQQGARTEAFF.

The V call is TRBV18, the J call TRBJ1-3; 8 bases fit TRBD1. Losses at the gene ends were 5 bases for V and 0 bases for J; bases not matched to a gene: 6. The CDR3 runs to 16 residues. Germline V gene sequence: CDR1 KGHSH, CDR2 LQKENI. The CDR3 DNA sequence: TGTGCCAGCTCAGTCGGGACAGGCGTCTCTGGAAACACCATATATTTT. It encodes CASSVGTGVSGNTIYF.

This rearrangement joins TRBV6-4 to TRBJ2-2, with TRBD2 matching over 7 bases. With 5 bases clipped from V and 8 bases from J, the junction kept 11 bases outside the gene matches. This CDR3 region has 15 residues. CDR1 is MRHNA and CDR2 is SNTAGT in the germline V gene. CDR3 region: CASSIGTTPAGELFF. In DNA, the CDR3 is TGTGCCAGCAGTATCGGGACTACCCCTGCTGGGGAGCTGTTTTTT.

The chain uses TRBV5-6 and TRBJ2-1; a possible D gene is TRBD1 (5 bases). The CDR3 loop spans 14 amino acids. Germline-derived CDR1 and CDR2 are SGHDT and YYEEEE. V was clipped by 1 base and J by 10 bases, with 15 bases between them. The CDR3 protein is CASSLKGVDGEQFF. DNA of the CDR3: TGTGCCAGCAGCTTGAAAGGGGTCGACGGGGAGCAGTTCTTC.

The chain carries TRBV29-1 and TRBJ2-7; 11 nucleotides line up with TRBD1. The V gene end was trimmed by 7 bases and the J gene end by 3 bases; junction bases not matched to a gene: 5. Germline CDR1 and CDR2: SQVTM and ANQGSEA. This CDR3 contains 13 residues. CDR3 sequence reads: CSASGQGDYEQYF. CDR3 in DNA: TGCAGCGCTTCGGGACAGGGGGACTACGAGCAGTACTTC.

The rearrangement uses TRBV5-1 and TRBJ2-7; no definite D call. The CDR3 sequence is 15 residues long. Germline CDR1 and CDR2: SGHRS and YFSETQ. V was cut by 0 bases and J by 0 bases, with 10 bases left in between. The CDR3 region is CASSLDHPSSYEQYF. CDR3 coding DNA: TGCGCCAGCAGCTTGGACCACCCGAGCTCCTACGAGCAGTACTTC.

V usage is TRBV5-5 and J usage is TRBJ2-4; D not certain. The CDR3 is 13 residues long. Germline-derived CDR1 and CDR2 are SGHKS and YYEKEE (reference sequence). V was pared by 1 base and J by 5 bases, with 7 bases between. The chain's CDR3 is CASSLLGENIQYF. DNA of the CDR3: TGTGCCAGCAGCTTGTTAGGAGAAAACATTCAGTACTTC.

A single count supports this clone. The chain carries TRBV30 and TRBJ2-1, with 10 bases fitting TRBD1. The J segment lost 5 bases and the V segment lost 4 bases, leaving 5 bases of the junction unmatched. CDR3 length equals 14 residues. Germline-derived CDR1 and CDR2 are GTSNPN and SVGIG (reference sequence). The CDR3 DNA is TGTGCCTGGACGGGGACAGGGGTCGACAATGAGCAGTTCTTC. It codes for CAWTGTGVDNEQFF.

The V call is TRBV5-1, the J call TRBJ1-1; D uncertain. CDR1 is SGHRS, CDR2 YFSETQ, per germline. The CDR3 spans 16 residues. The V gene lost 1 base and the J gene lost 3 bases, with 16 bases spanning the gap. CDR3 sequence: CASSLTGPGYDTEAFF. The CDR3 region has the DNA TGCGCCAGCAGCTTGACTGGACCGGGGTACGACACTGAAGCTTTCTTT.